This T cell receptor beta chain was sequenced in a study of T cell repertoires in cytomegalovirus infection. The wider study: Indications came from public TCR beta signatures; they pointed to CMV infection and to a matching HLA type. Notes on the study in general: Adding up the frequency of public TCR beta families identified people who carried CMV plus the relevant HLA. The ex vivo response was dominated by HLA-C-restricted CMV-specific TCR beta clonotypes.

Germline loops: CDR1 SSHAT, CDR2 FNYEAQ (reference sequence). The CDR3 runs 16 residues. In the case of this clonotype: Its cognate antigen is unknown. The junction departs from the called germline gene at one end, perhaps through a read error.

TCRdb re-derived calls from the reads in MiXCR, one entry per CDR3 protein. The sample lists 310,000 or so distinct CDR3 sequences; roughly 15% were seen once. The source of this sequence is a human donor in good health (CMV status not recorded). Some clones in this sample may be carry-over from other donors' samples. The chain combines TRBV7-7 with TRBJ2-5; TRBD1 might be the D (5 bases). The sample was PBMCs. The DNA of the CDR3 is TGTGCTAGCAGCTTAGGCGCGACGACAGTCCAAGAGACCCAGTACTTC. Protein product: CASSLGATTVQETQYF.